This entry features one T cell receptor beta chain sequence. This CDR3 comprises 17 residues. Trimming took off 3 bases at V and 4 bases at J, with 19 bases between the two ends. Looked up from germline, CDR1 is MDHEN and CDR2 is SYDVKM. Donors comprised only Caucasian adults living in Nashville, Tennessee. Profiling relied on immunoSEQ multiplex PCR, and the TCRdb table lists in-frame clones only, not all of them. This sample yields about 1.5 million clones, of which 95% to 97% are seen a single time; approximately 1.2% belongs to the top ten. The data were obtained in a study of shared clonotypes between healthy human individuals. Whole-study context: Every donor yielded three CD4 naive, three CD4 memory, two CD8 naive and one CD8 memory plate.

The J gene is TRBJ1-5, the V gene TRBV28; D might be TRBD1 (5 bases). The TCR originated in a man aged 25 to 40 in good health. The sequenced material came from naive CD4+ T cells sorted from blood. Subset specified: CD45RA+ positively selected. CDR3 residues: CASSFVGLRQQNQPQHF. The CDR3 bases are TGTGCCAGCAGTTTCGTAGGCCTAAGACAGCAGAATCAGCCCCAGCATTTT.